This T cell receptor beta chain was retrieved from a study of shared clonotypes between healthy human individuals. Study-wide findings and caveats: Non-shared clonotypes showed lower generation probabilities than clonotypes common to all four donors. With few donors, the genetic and exposure-history diversity represented was limited. In general, naive subsets displayed greater estimated richness than memory subsets did.

Only CD45RO-negative cells positively selected for CCR7 counted as naive CD8 cells, so terminally differentiated effector memory CD45RA+ cells were excluded. Of note for this clone: The antigen is not known.

The deep-level immunoSEQ assay was used. Libraries were prepared by immunoSEQ multiplex PCR; TCRdb keeps only in-frame clonotypes and omits some of them. Among approximately 1.9 million clones listed, around 93% were seen once. Germline V gene sequence: CDR1 SGHRS, CDR2 YFSETQ. V was cut by 0 bases and J by 3 bases, with 15 bases left in between. CDR3 length: 16 amino acids. The TCR was taken from a young man in good health. Some clones in this sample may be carry-over from other donors' samples. Sequenced input: naive CD8+ T cells from PBMCs. This chain links TRBV5-1 with TRBJ1-2; D not resolved. CDR3 DNA sequence: TGCGCCAGCAGCTTGGATGGGCTCAACGGAGACTATGGCTACACCTTC. This gives the protein CASSLDGLNGDYGYTF.